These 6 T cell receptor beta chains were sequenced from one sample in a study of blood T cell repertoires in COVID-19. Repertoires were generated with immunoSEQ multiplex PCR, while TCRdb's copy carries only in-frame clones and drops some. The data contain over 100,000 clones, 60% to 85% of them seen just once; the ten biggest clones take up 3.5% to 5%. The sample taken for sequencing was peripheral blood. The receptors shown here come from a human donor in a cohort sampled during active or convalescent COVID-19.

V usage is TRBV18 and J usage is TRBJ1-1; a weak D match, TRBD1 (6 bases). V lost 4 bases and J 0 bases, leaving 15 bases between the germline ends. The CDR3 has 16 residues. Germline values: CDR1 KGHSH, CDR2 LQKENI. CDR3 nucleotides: TGTGCCAGCTCACAACAGGGATTGGGGATGAACACTGAAGCTTTCTTT. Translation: CASSQQGLGMNTEAFF.

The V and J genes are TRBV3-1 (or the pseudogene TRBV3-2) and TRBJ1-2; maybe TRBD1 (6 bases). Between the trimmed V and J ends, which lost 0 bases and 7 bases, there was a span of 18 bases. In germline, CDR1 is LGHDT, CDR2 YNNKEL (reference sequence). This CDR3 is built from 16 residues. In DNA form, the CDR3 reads TGTGCCAGCAGCCAAGATCTGGCCAGGGGCGTACGTGGCTACACCTTC. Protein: CASSQDLARGVRGYTF.

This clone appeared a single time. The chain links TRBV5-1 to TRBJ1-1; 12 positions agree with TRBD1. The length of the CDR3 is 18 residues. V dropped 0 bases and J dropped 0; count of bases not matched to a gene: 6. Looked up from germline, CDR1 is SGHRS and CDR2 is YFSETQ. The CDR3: CASSLAGTGGPMNTEAFF. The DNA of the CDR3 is TGCGCCAGCAGCTTGGCTGGGACAGGGGGCCCTATGAACACTGAAGCTTTCTTT.

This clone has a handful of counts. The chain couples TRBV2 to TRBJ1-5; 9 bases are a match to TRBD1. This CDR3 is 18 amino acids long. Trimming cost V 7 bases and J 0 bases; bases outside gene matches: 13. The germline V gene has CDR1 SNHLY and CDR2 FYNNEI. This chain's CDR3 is CASTKGGTGTYSNQPQHF. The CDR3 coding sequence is TGTGCCAGCACGAAGGGCGGGACAGGGACGTATAGCAATCAGCCCCAGCATTTT.

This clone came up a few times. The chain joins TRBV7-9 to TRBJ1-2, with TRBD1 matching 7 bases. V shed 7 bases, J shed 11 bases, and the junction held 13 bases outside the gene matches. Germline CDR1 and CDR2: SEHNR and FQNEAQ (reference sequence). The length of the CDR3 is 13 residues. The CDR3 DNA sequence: TGTGCCAGCACCCCAACGGAGGGGGCGAGGTACACCTTC. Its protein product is CASTPTEGARYTF.

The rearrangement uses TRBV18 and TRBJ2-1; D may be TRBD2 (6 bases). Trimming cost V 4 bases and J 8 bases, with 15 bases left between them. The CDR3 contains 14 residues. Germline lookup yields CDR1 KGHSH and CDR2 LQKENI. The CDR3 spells CASSQTSLNDEQFF. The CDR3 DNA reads TGTGCCAGCTCACAGACTAGTCTCAACGATGAGCAGTTCTTC.